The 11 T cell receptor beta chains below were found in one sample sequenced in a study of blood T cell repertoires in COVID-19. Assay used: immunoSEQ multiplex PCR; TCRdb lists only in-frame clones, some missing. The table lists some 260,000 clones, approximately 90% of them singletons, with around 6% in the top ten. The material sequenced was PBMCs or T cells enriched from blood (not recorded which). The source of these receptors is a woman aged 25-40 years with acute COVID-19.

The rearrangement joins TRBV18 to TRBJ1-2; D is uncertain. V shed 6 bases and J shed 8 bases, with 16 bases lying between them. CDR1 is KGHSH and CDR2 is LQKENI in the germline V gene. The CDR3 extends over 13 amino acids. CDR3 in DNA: TGTGCCAGCTCCGAACTCGACGCGAGGGGCTACACCTTC. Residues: CASSELDARGYTF. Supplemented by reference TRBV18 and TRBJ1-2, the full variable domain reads NAGVMQNPRHLVRRRGQEARLRCSPMKGHSHVYWYRQLPEEGLKFMVYLQKENIIDESGMPKERFSAEFPKEGPSILRIQQVVRGDSAAYFCASSELDARGYTFGSGTRLTVV.

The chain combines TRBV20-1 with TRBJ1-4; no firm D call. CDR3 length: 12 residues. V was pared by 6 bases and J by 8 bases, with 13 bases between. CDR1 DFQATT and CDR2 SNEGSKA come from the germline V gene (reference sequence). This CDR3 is CSASTRSEKLFF. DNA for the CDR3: TGCAGTGCCAGTACTCGGTCGGAAAAACTGTTTTTT.

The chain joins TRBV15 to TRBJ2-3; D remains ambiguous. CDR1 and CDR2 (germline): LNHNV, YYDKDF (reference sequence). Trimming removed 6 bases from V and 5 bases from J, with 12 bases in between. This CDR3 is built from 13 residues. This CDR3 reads CATRRRLGDTQYF. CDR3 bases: TGTGCCACCAGGCGCAGGTTGGGAGATACGCAGTATTTT.

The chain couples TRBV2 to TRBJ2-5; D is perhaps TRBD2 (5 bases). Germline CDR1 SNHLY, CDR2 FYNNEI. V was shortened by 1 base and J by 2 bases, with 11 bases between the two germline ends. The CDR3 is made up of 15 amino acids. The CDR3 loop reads CASSEGETQQETQYF. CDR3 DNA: TGTGCCAGCAGTGAAGGGGAGACTCAGCAAGAGACCCAGTACTTC.

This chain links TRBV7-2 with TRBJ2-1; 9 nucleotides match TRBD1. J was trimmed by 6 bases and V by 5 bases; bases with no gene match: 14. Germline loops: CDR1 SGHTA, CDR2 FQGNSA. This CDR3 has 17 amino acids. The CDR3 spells CASSHSLRTGDLNEQFF. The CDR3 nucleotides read TGTGCCAGCAGCCATTCTTTACGGACAGGGGATCTCAATGAGCAGTTCTTC. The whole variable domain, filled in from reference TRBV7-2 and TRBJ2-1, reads GAGVSQSPSNKVTEKGKDVELRCDPISGHTALYWYRQSLGQGLEFLIYFQGNSAPDKSGLPSDRFSAERTGGSVSTLTIQRTQQEDSAVYLCASSHSLRTGDLNEQFFGPGTRLTVL.

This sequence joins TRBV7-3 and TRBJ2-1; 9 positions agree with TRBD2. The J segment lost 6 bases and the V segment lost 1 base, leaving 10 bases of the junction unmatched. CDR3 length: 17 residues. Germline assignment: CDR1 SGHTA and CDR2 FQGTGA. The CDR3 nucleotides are TGTGCCAGCAGCTTAATGGCGGGGCTAGCGGGGTTCAATGAGCAGTTCTTC. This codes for CASSLMAGLAGFNEQFF. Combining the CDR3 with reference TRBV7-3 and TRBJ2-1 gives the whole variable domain GAGVSQTPSNKVTEKGKYVELRCDPISGHTALYWYRQSLGQGPEFLIYFQGTGAADDSGLPNDRFFAVRPEGSVSTLKIQRTERGDSAVYLCASSLMAGLAGFNEQFFGPGTRLTVL.

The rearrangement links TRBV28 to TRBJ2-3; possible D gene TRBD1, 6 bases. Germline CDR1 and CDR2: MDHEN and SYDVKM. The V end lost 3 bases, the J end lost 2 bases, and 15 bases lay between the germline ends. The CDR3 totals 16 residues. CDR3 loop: CASSFPGVEYTDTQYF. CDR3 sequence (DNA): TGTGCCAGCAGTTTTCCAGGGGTAGAGTACACAGATACGCAGTATTTT.

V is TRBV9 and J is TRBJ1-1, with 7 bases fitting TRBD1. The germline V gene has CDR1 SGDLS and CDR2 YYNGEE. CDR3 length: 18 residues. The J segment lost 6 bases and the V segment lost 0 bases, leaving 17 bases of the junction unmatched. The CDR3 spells CASSVGSYGQVIPPEAFF. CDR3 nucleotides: TGTGCCAGCAGCGTAGGAAGTTACGGACAGGTAATTCCCCCTGAAGCTTTCTTT.

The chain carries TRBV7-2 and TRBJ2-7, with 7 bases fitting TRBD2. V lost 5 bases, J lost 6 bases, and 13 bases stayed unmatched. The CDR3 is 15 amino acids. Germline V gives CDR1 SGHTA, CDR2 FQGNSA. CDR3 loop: CASSLALGGSSEQYF. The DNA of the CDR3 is TGTGCCAGCAGCCTCGCTTTGGGCGGGAGTTCCGAGCAGTACTTC. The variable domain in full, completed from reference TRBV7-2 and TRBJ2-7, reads GAGVSQSPSNKVTEKGKDVELRCDPISGHTALYWYRQSLGQGLEFLIYFQGNSAPDKSGLPSDRFSAERTGGSVSTLTIQRTQQEDSAVYLCASSLALGGSSEQYFGPGTRLTVT.

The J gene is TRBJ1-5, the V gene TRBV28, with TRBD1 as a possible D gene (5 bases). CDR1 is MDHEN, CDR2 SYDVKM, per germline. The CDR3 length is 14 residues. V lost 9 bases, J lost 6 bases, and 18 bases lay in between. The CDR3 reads CASNQGGGIQPQHF. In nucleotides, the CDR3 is TGTGCCAGTAACCAGGGAGGAGGGATTCAGCCCCAGCATTTT.

The CDR3 loop is CASSPIQGANTEAFF. The CDR3 nucleotides are TGTGCCAGCAGTCCAATACAGGGGGCGAACACTGAAGCTTTCTTT. The chain recombines TRBV6-5 with TRBJ1-1; 9 bases map to TRBD1. There are 15 residues in the CDR3. From germline, CDR1 is MNHEY and CDR2 SVGAGI. V lost 5 bases to trimming and J lost 1 base; unmatched junction nucleotides: 5.